This T cell receptor beta chain was profiled in a study of blood T cell repertoires in COVID-19. Method: immunoSEQ multiplex PCR; TCRdb's copy keeps in-frame clones and lacks some. The sample yields some 300,000 clones, around 90% seen once. This CDR3 has 15 residues. From germline, CDR1 is MNHEY and CDR2 SVGAGI. Losses at the gene ends were 5 bases for V and 5 bases for J; bases not matched to a gene: 6. The chain links TRBV6-5 to TRBJ2-2; 9 bases map to TRBD2. The origin of this receptor is a woman between 18 and 30 years old with acute COVID-19. Sequencing was carried out using PBMCs or T cells enriched from blood (not recorded which). The CDR3 here is CASSLEAGGTGELFF. The CDR3 DNA sequence: TGTGCCAGCAGTCTCGAAGCGGGAGGAACCGGGGAGCTGTTTTTT.